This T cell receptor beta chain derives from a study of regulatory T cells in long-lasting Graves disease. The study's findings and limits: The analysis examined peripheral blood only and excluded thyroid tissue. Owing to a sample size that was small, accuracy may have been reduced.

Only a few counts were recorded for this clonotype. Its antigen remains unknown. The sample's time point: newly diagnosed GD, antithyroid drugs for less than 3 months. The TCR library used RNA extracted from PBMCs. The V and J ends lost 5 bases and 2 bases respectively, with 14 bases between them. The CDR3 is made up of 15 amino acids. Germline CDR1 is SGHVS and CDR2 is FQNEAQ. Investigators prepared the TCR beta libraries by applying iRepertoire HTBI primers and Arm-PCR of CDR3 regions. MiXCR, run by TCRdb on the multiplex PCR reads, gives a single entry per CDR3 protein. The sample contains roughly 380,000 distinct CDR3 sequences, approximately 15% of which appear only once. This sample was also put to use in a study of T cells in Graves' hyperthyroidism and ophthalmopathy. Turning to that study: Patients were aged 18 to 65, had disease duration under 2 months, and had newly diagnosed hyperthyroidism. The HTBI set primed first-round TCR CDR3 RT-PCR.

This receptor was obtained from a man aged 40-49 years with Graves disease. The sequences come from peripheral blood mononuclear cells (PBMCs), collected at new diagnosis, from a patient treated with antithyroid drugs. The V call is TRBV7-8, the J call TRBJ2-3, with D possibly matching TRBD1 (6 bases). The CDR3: CASSRSGQLTDTQYF. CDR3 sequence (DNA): TGTGCCAGCAGCCGATCTGGACAGCTCACAGATACGCAGTATTTT. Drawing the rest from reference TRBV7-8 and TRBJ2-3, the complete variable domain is GAGVSQSPRYKVAKRGQDVALRCDPISGHVSLFWYQQALGQGPEFLTYFQNEAQLDKSGLPSDRFFAERPEGSVSTLKIQRTQQEDSAVYLCASSRSGQLTDTQYFGPGTRLTVL.